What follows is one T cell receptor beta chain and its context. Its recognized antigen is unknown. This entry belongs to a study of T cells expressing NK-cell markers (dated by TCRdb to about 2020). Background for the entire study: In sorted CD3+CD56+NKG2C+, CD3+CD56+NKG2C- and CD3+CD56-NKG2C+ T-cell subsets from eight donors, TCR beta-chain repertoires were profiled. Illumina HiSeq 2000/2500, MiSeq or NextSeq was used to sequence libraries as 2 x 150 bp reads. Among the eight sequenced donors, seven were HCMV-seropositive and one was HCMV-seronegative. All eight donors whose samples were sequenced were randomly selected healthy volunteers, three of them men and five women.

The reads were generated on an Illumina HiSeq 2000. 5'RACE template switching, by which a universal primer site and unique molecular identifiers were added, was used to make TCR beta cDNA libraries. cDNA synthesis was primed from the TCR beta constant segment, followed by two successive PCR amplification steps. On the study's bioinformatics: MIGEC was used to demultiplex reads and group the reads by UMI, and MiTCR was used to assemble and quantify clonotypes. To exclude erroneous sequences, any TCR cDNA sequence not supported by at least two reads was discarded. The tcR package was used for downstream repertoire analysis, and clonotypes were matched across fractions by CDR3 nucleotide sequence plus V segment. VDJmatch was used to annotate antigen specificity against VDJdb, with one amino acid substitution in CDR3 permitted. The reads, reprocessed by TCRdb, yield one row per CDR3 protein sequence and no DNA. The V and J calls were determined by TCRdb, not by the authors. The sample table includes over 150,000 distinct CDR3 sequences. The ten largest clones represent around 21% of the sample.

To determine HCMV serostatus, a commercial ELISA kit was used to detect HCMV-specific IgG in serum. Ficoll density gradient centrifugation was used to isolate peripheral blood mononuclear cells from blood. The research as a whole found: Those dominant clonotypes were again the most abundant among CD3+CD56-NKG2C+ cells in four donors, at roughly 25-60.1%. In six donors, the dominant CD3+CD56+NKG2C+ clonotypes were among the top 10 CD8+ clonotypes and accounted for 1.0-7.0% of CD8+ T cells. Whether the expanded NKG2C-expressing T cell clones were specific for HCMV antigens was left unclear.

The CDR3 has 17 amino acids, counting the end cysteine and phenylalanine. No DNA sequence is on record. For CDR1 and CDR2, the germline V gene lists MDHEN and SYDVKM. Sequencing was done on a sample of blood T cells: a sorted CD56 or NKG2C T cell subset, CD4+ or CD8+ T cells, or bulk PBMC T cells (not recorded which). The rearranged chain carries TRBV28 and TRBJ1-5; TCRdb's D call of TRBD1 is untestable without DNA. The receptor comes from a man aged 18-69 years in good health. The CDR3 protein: CATENVGARVASFPQHF.